This is a list of T cell receptor beta chains from one sample in a study of blood T cell repertoires in COVID-19. Sequencing was performed with immunoSEQ multiplex PCR; in TCRdb, only in-frame clones are kept and a portion is missing. Of roughly 220,000 clones in the sample, roughly 80% were seen once. Sequencing input: PBMCs or T cells enriched from blood (not recorded which). The receptors shown here come from a woman between 40 and 55 years old with acute COVID-19. Each CDR3 is given with its conserved first and last residue. A D gene is named only where the DNA matches it firmly. Clone size is shown for a subset of rows, as once, few, many or a class of expanded clone.

d_gene: TRBD1
v_gene: TRBV27
j_gene: TRBJ1-2
abundance: -
CDR3aa: CASSFTSETGFNYGYTF
CDR3nt: TGTGCCAGCAGTTTCACCTCCGAGACAGGGTTTAACTATGGCTACACCTTC

d_gene: -
v_gene: TRBV7-6
j_gene: TRBJ2-3
abundance: -
CDR3aa: CASSPTRDTQYF
CDR3nt: TGTGCCAGCAGTCCTACTCGCGATACGCAGTATTTT

d_gene: -
v_gene: TRBV7-8
j_gene: TRBJ2-3
abundance: -
CDR3aa: CASSQTADTQYF
CDR3nt: TGTGCCAGCAGCCAGACAGCAGATACGCAGTATTTT

d_gene: TRBD2
v_gene: TRBV6-5
j_gene: TRBJ2-3
abundance: -
CDR3aa: CASSYAASGGTDTQYF
CDR3nt: TGTGCCAGCAGTTACGCCGCTAGCGGGGGCACAGATACGCAGTATTTT

d_gene: TRBD2
v_gene: TRBV6-4
j_gene: TRBJ2-3
abundance: -
CDR3aa: CASSDEAGGSTDTQYF
CDR3nt: TGTGCCAGCAGTGACGAGGCGGGGGGGAGCACAGATACGCAGTATTTT

d_gene: -
v_gene: TRBV7-2
j_gene: TRBJ1-6
abundance: -
CDR3aa: CASSDRPRGSPLHF
CDR3nt: TGTGCCAGCAGCGACCGCCCACGAGGTTCACCCCTCCACTTT

d_gene: -
v_gene: TRBV12-3/TRBV12-4
j_gene: TRBJ1-2
abundance: many
CDR3aa: CASSFRPAVGYTF
CDR3nt: TGTGCCAGCAGTTTTAGACCCGCGGTGGGCTACACCTTC

d_gene: TRBD1
v_gene: TRBV27
j_gene: TRBJ2-7
abundance: once
CDR3aa: CASSLMGQSYEQYF
CDR3nt: TGTGCCAGCAGTTTAATGGGACAGTCCTACGAGCAGTACTTC

d_gene: -
v_gene: TRBV5-5
j_gene: TRBJ2-3
abundance: -
CDR3aa: CASSRESKHTQYF
CDR3nt: TGTGCCAGCAGTCGGGAGAGCAAACATACGCAGTATTTT

d_gene: TRBD2
v_gene: TRBV5-1
j_gene: TRBJ2-5
abundance: -
CDR3aa: CASSWYRRTGTSGGLQETQYF
CDR3nt: TGCGCCAGCAGCTGGTACAGACGAACCGGGACTAGCGGGGGCCTTCAAGAGACCCAGTACTTC

d_gene: -
v_gene: TRBV28
j_gene: TRBJ1-1
abundance: -
CDR3aa: CASRVQGNTEAFF
CDR3nt: TGTGCCAGCAGGGTACAGGGGAACACTGAAGCTTTCTTT

d_gene: TRBD1
v_gene: TRBV28
j_gene: TRBJ1-5
abundance: -
CDR3aa: CASGSEGASNQPQHF
CDR3nt: TGTGCCAGCGGATCGGAGGGGGCAAGCAATCAGCCCCAGCATTTT

d_gene: -
v_gene: TRBV5-4
j_gene: TRBJ1-3
abundance: once
CDR3aa: CASRVRGGNTIYF
CDR3nt: TGTGCCAGCAGGGTACGGGGTGGAAACACCATATATTTT

d_gene: -
v_gene: TRBV19
j_gene: TRBJ1-4
abundance: -
CDR3aa: CASSFAAGTNEKLFF
CDR3nt: TGTGCCAGTAGTTTCGCCGCAGGAACTAATGAAAAACTGTTTTTT

d_gene: TRBD2
v_gene: TRBV6-1
j_gene: TRBJ2-3
abundance: -
CDR3aa: CASSERTSGGGDTQYF
CDR3nt: TGTGCCAGCAGTGAACGGACTAGCGGGGGTGGAGATACGCAGTATTTT

d_gene: TRBD2
v_gene: TRBV7-8
j_gene: TRBJ2-3
abundance: -
CDR3aa: CASSFGLAGAGSTDTQYF
CDR3nt: TGTGCCAGCAGCTTTGGGCTAGCGGGGGCCGGAAGCACAGATACGCAGTATTTT

d_gene: TRBD2
v_gene: TRBV19
j_gene: TRBJ2-2
abundance: -
CDR3aa: CASRGFLAGATGELFF
CDR3nt: TGTGCCAGTAGGGGGTTCCTAGCGGGAGCCACCGGGGAGCTGTTTTTT

d_gene: TRBD1
v_gene: TRBV5-1
j_gene: TRBJ1-4
abundance: -
CDR3aa: CASSAQQGAGEKLFF
CDR3nt: TGCGCCAGCAGCGCTCAACAGGGGGCCGGAGAAAAACTGTTTTTT

d_gene: TRBD1
v_gene: TRBV29-1
j_gene: TRBJ2-3
abundance: -
CDR3aa: CSVAVGGQGFADTQYF
CDR3nt: TGCAGCGTAGCGGTTGGGGGACAGGGCTTCGCAGATACGCAGTATTTT

d_gene: TRBD2
v_gene: TRBV19
j_gene: TRBJ2-1
abundance: -
CDR3aa: CASSITSGRINEQFF
CDR3nt: TGTGCCAGTAGCATCACTAGCGGGAGAATCAATGAGCAGTTCTTC

d_gene: TRBD2
v_gene: TRBV27
j_gene: TRBJ2-2
abundance: -
CDR3aa: CASTWGGRWTGELFF
CDR3nt: TGTGCCAGCACATGGGGCGGGAGGTGGACCGGGGAGCTGTTTTTT

d_gene: -
v_gene: TRBV4-2
j_gene: TRBJ2-5
abundance: -
CDR3aa: CASSQEKGTRGTQYF
CDR3nt: TGTGCCAGCAGCCAAGAAAAGGGCACCCGGGGGACCCAGTACTTC

d_gene: TRBD1
v_gene: TRBV5-1
j_gene: TRBJ2-7
abundance: -
CDR3aa: CASSVAGTGVVEQYF
CDR3nt: TGCGCCAGCAGCGTCGCCGGGACAGGGGTCGTAGAGCAGTACTTC

d_gene: -
v_gene: TRBV3-1/TRBV3-2
j_gene: TRBJ2-3
abundance: -
CDR3aa: CASSPGVTGTDTQYF
CDR3nt: TGTGCCAGCAGCCCGGGGGTAACTGGCACAGATACGCAGTATTTT

d_gene: -
v_gene: TRBV25-1
j_gene: TRBJ1-6
abundance: -
CDR3aa: CASSERGTKNSPLHF
CDR3nt: TGTGCCAGCAGTGAAAGGGGGACTAAAAATTCACCCCTCCACTTT

d_gene: -
v_gene: TRBV2
j_gene: TRBJ1-1
abundance: -
CDR3aa: CANNEQGAVNTEAFF
CDR3nt: TGTGCCAACAACGAACAGGGAGCCGTGAACACTGAAGCTTTCTTT

d_gene: -
v_gene: TRBV5-8
j_gene: TRBJ1-1
abundance: -
CDR3aa: CASSRYEAGTEAFF
CDR3nt: TGTGCCAGCAGCCGGTACGAGGCGGGGACTGAAGCTTTCTTT

d_gene: TRBD1
v_gene: TRBV28
j_gene: TRBJ2-7
abundance: -
CDR3aa: CASSFLRTGNYEQYF
CDR3nt: TGTGCCAGCAGTTTTCTCCGGACAGGGAATTACGAGCAGTACTTC

d_gene: TRBD2
v_gene: TRBV5-1
j_gene: TRBJ2-1
abundance: -
CDR3aa: CASSPGLAGGRSDEQFF
CDR3nt: TGCGCCAGCAGCCCGGGACTAGCGGGGGGCCGTTCCGATGAGCAGTTCTTC

d_gene: TRBD1
v_gene: TRBV4-1
j_gene: TRBJ1-2
abundance: -
CDR3aa: CASRPTGARNYGYTF
CDR3nt: TGCGCCAGCAGACCGACAGGGGCGCGGAACTATGGCTACACCTTC

d_gene: TRBD2
v_gene: TRBV5-1
j_gene: TRBJ2-5
abundance: many
CDR3aa: CASSLAGGDQETQYF
CDR3nt: TGCGCCAGCAGCTTGGCGGGAGGGGACCAAGAGACCCAGTACTTC

d_gene: -
v_gene: TRBV28
j_gene: TRBJ1-1
abundance: -
CDR3aa: CASSSQGLNTEAFF
CDR3nt: TGTGCCAGCAGTTCCCAGGGGCTGAACACTGAAGCTTTCTTT

d_gene: TRBD1
v_gene: TRBV5-4
j_gene: TRBJ2-2
abundance: -
CDR3aa: CASSLNRGMNTGELFF
CDR3nt: TGTGCCAGCAGCTTAAACAGGGGTATGAACACCGGGGAGCTGTTTTTT

d_gene: -
v_gene: TRBV4-1
j_gene: TRBJ1-6
abundance: -
CDR3aa: CASSQGSRVNSPLHF
CDR3nt: TGCGCCAGCAGCCAAGGTAGCAGGGTCAATTCACCCCTCCACTTT

d_gene: TRBD1
v_gene: TRBV7-9
j_gene: TRBJ1-1
abundance: -
CDR3aa: CASSLTGLGSTEAFF
CDR3nt: TGTGCCAGCAGCTTGACAGGGTTGGGGAGCACTGAAGCTTTCTTT

d_gene: -
v_gene: TRBV28
j_gene: TRBJ1-4
abundance: -
CDR3aa: CASRGGAIGKLFF
CDR3nt: TGTGCCAGCAGAGGAGGGGCAATAGGAAAACTGTTTTTT

d_gene: -
v_gene: TRBV5-1
j_gene: TRBJ2-5
abundance: -
CDR3aa: CASSLGYSEVQETQYF
CDR3nt: TGCGCCAGCAGCTTGGGTTACAGTGAAGTCCAAGAGACCCAGTACTTC

d_gene: -
v_gene: TRBV30
j_gene: TRBJ1-5
abundance: -
CDR3aa: CAWSNKGGAKQPQHF
CDR3nt: TGTGCCTGGAGTAATAAGGGGGGGGCCAAGCAGCCCCAGCATTTT

d_gene: -
v_gene: TRBV30
j_gene: TRBJ1-3
abundance: -
CDR3aa: CAWSESIYSGNTIYF
CDR3nt: TGTGCCTGGAGCGAGAGTATTTACTCTGGAAACACCATATATTTT

d_gene: -
v_gene: TRBV10-1
j_gene: TRBJ1-3
abundance: -
CDR3aa: CASRGEGNTIYF
CDR3nt: TGCGCCAGCAGGGGAGAAGGAAACACCATATATTTT

d_gene: -
v_gene: TRBV10-1
j_gene: TRBJ1-4
abundance: -
CDR3aa: CASRRALVRGRREKLFF
CDR3nt: TGCGCCAGCAGACGGGCCCTCGTCAGGGGTAGAAGAGAAAAACTGTTTTTT

d_gene: -
v_gene: TRBV11-3
j_gene: TRBJ1-3
abundance: -
CDR3aa: CASSLDGSSGNTIYF
CDR3nt: TGTGCCAGCAGCCTAGACGGTAGCTCTGGAAACACCATATATTTT

d_gene: -
v_gene: TRBV27
j_gene: TRBJ2-3
abundance: -
CDR3aa: CASDPTGTRKKDTQYF
CDR3nt: TGTGCCAGCGATCCAACCGGGACACGGAAAAAGGATACGCAGTATTTT

d_gene: TRBD1
v_gene: TRBV10-3
j_gene: TRBJ1-1
abundance: -
CDR3aa: CAISEGGIEGAHPFF
CDR3nt: TGTGCCATCAGTGAGGGGGGAATCGAGGGGGCGCACCCCTTCTTT